This T cell receptor (beta chain) originates from a study of cytotoxic CD8 clonotypes in ibrutinib-treated CLL. The CDR3 covers 21 residues. Germline V CDR1 and CDR2: MDHEN, SYDVKM. V lost 5 bases to trimming and J lost 2 bases; unmatched junction nucleotides: 21. Here immunoSEQ multiplex PCR was the method, and the copy in TCRdb shows in-frame clones only, minus some. The sample consists of around 250,000 clones, 70% of them appearing once. The clonotype was recovered from a human donor with chronic lymphocytic leukemia. The sequencing here drew on PBMCs, taken after 24 months of ibrutinib treatment. The rearrangement uses TRBV28 and TRBJ2-1, with TRBD1 matching 10 bases. For the CDR3, the DNA is TGTGCCAGCAGTCTAAGACAGGGGGCGAAGGATTTGACCAAAGCCTACAATGAGCAGTTCTTC. This encodes CASSLRQGAKDLTKAYNEQFF.